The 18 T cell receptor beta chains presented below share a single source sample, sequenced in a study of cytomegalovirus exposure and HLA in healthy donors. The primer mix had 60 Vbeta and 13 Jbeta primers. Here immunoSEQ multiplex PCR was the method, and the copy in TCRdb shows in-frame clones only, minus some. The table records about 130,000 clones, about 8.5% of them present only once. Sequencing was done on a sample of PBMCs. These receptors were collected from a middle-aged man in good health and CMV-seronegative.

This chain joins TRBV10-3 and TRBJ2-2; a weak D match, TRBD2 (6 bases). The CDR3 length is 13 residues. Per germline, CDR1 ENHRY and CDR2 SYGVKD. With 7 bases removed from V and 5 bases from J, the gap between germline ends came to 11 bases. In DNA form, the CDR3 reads TGTGCCATCACACCCGGGGGTACCGGGGAGCTGTTTTTT. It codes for CAITPGGTGELFF.

The CDR3 loop is CASSPDTIDRGGETQYF. CDR3 DNA: TGCGCCAGCAGCCCCGATACAATAGACAGGGGGGGAGAGACCCAGTACTTC. This chain uses TRBV5-1 with TRBJ2-5; 9 bases match TRBD1. The J segment lost 4 bases and the V segment lost 4 bases, leaving 14 bases of the junction unmatched. The CDR3 is 17 residues long. CDR1 and CDR2 (germline): SGHRS, YFSETQ.

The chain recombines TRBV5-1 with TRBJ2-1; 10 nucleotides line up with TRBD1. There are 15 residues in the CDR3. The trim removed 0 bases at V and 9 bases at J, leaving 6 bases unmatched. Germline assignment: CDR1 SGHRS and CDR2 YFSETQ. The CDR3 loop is CASSLAETGGTEQFF. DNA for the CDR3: TGCGCCAGCAGCTTGGCAGAGACAGGGGGCACTGAGCAGTTCTTC.

This CDR3 is CASSVVSGGARGEQFF. Written as DNA, the CDR3 is TGTGCCAGCAGCGTAGTGTCGGGGGGGGCTCGTGGTGAGCAGTTCTTC. The chain is built from TRBV9 and TRBJ2-1, with 8 bases identical to TRBD2. The CDR3 covers 16 residues. With 0 bases clipped from V and 9 bases from J, the junction kept 11 bases outside the gene matches. Looked up from germline, CDR1 is SGDLS and CDR2 is YYNGEE.

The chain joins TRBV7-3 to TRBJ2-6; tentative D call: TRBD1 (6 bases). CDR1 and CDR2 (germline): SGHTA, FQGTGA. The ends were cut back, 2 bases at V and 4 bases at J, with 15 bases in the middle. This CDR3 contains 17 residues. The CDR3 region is CASSLSIGGTGANVLTF. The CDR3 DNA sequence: TGTGCCAGCAGCTTATCGATAGGGGGTACGGGGGCCAACGTCCTGACTTTC.

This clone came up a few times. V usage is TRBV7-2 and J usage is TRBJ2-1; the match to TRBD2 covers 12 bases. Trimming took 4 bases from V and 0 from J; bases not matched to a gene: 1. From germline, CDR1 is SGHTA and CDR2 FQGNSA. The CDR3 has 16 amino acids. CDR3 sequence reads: CASSSLAGGSYNEQFF. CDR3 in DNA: TGTGCCAGCAGCTCACTAGCGGGGGGCTCCTACAATGAGCAGTTCTTC.

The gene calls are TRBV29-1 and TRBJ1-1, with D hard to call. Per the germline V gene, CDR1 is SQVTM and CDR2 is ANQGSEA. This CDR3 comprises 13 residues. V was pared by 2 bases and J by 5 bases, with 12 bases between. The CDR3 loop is CSVEPGEETEAFF. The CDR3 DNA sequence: TGCAGCGTTGAACCCGGGGAGGAGACTGAAGCTTTCTTT.

CDR3 protein: CASSYGAEAFF. The CDR3 coding sequence is TGTGCCAGCAGCTACGGGGCTGAAGCTTTCTTT. The V and J genes are TRBV7-9 and TRBJ1-1; D unresolved. This CDR3 is 11 amino acids long. Looked up from germline, CDR1 is SEHNR and CDR2 is FQNEAQ (reference sequence). V was trimmed by 4 bases and J by 6 bases, leaving 6 bases between them.

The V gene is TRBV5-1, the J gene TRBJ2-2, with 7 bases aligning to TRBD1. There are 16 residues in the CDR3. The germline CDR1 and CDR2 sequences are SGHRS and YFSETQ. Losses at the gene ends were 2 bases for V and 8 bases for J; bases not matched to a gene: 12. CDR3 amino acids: CASSLTGQEIEGELFF. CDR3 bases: TGCGCCAGCAGCTTAACTGGACAGGAGATCGAAGGGGAGCTGTTTTTT.

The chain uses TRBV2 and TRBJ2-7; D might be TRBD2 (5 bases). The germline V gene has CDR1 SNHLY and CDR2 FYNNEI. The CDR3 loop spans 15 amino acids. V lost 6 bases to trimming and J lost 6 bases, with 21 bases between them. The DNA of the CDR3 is TGTGCCAGCAGAAAAACTAGGAGCCAAGGTGGCGAGCAGTACTTC. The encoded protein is CASRKTRSQGGEQYF.

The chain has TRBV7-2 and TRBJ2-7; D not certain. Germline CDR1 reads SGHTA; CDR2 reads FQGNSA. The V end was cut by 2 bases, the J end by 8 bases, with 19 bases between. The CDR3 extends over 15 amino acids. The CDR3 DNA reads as TGTGCCAGCAGCTTACAGGATCTTTCTCATGTAAAGCAGTACTTC. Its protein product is CASSLQDLSHVKQYF.

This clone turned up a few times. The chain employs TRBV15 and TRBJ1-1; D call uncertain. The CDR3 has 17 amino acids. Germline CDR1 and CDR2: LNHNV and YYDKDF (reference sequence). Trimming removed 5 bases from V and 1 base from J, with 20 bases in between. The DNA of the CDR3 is TGTGCCACCAGCTATCGTACCCTTGGCCCACCGAACACTGAAGCTTTCTTT. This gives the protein CATSYRTLGPPNTEAFF.

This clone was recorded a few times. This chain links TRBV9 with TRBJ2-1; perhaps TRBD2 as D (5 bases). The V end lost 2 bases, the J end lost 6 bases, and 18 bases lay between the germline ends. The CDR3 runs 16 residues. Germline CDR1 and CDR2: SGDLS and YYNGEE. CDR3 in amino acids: CASSVDTVVGSNEQFF. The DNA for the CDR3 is TGTGCCAGCAGCGTCGATACAGTCGTGGGGAGCAATGAGCAGTTCTTC.

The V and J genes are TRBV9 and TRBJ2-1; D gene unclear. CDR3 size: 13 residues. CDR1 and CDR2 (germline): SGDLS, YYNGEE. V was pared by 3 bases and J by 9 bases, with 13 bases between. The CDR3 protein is CASSDLQTPEQFF. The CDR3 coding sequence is TGTGCCAGCAGCGACCTACAGACCCCTGAGCAGTTCTTC.

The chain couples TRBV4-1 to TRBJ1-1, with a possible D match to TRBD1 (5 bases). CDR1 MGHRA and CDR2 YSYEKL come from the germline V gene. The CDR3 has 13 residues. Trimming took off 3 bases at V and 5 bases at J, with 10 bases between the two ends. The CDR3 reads CASSHIGETEAFF. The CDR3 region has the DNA TGCGCCAGCAGCCACATAGGGGAAACTGAAGCTTTCTTT.

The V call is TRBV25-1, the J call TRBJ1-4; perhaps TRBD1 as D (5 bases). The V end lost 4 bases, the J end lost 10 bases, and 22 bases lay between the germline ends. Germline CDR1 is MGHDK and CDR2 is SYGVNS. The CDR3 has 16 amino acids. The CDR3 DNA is TGTGCCAGCAGTGTCTCACGGGGCGGGGGGTCTGGAAAACTGTTTTTT. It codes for CASSVSRGGGSGKLFF. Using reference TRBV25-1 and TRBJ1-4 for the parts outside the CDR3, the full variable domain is EADIYQTPRYLVIGTGKKITLECSQTMGHDKMYWYQQDPGMELHLIHYSYGVNSTEKGDLSSESTVSRIRTEHFPLTLESARPSHTSQYLCASSVSRGGGSGKLFFGSGTQLSVL.

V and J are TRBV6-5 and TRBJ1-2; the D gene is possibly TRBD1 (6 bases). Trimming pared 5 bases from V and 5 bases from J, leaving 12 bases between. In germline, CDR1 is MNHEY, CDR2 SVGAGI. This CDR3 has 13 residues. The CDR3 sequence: CASSKQGEYGYTF. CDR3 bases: TGTGCCAGCAGTAAACAGGGAGAATATGGCTACACCTTC.

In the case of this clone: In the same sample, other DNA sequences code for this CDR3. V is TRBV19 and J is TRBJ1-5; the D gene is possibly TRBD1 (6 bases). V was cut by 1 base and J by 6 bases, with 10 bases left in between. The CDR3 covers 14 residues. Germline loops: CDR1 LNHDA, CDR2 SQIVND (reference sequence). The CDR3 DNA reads TGTGCCAGTAGTATAGTACAGGGTGTTCAGCCCCAGCATTTT. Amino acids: CASSIVQGVQPQHF.